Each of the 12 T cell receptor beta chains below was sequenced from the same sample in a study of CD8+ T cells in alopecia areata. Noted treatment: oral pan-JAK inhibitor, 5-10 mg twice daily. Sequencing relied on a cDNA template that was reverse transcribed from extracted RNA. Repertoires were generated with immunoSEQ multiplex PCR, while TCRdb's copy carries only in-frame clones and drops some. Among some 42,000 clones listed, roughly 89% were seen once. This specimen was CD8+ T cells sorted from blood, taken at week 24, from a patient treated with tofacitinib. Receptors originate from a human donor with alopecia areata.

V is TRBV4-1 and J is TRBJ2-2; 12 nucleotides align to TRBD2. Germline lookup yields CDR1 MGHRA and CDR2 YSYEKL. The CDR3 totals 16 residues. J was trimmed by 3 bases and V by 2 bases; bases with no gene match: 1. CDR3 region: CASSQLAGGHTGELFF. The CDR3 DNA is TGCGCCAGCAGCCAACTAGCGGGGGGGCACACCGGGGAGCTGTTTTTT.

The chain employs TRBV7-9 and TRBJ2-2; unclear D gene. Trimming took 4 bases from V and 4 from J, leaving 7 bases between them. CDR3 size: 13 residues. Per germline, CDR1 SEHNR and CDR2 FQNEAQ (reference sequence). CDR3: CASSSSPTGELFF. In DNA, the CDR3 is TGTGCCAGCAGCTCTAGTCCCACCGGGGAGCTGTTTTTT.

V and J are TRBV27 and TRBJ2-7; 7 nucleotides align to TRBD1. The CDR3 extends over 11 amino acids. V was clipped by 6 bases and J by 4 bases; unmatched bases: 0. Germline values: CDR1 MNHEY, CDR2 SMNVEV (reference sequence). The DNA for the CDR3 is TGTGCCAGCAGGACAGGGTACGAGCAGTACTTC. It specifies CASRTGYEQYF.

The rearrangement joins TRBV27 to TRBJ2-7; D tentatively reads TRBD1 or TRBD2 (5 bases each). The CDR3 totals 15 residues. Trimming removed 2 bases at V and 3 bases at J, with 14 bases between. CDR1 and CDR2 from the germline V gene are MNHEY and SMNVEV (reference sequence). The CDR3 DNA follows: TGTGCCAGCAGTTTAAGGGGTGGGGGTGGCTACGAGCAGTACTTC. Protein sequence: CASSLRGGGGYEQYF.

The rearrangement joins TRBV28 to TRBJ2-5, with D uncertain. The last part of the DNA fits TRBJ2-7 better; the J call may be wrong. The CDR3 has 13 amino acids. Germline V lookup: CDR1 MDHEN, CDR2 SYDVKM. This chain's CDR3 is CASSPLEKAEQYF. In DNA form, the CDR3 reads TGTGCCAGCAGTCCTCTTGAAAAGGCCGAGCAGTACTTC.

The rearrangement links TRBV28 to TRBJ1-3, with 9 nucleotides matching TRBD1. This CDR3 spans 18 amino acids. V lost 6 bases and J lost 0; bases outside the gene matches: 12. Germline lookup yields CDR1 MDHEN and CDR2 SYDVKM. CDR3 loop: CASSPRRTGASSGNTIYF. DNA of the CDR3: TGTGCCAGCAGCCCCCGGAGGACAGGGGCCAGCTCTGGAAACACCATATATTTT.

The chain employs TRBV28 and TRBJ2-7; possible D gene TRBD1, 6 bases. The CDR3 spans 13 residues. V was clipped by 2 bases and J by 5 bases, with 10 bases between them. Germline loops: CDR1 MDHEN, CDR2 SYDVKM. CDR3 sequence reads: CASSLQGTNEQYF. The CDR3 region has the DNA TGTGCCAGCAGTTTACAGGGGACCAACGAGCAGTACTTC.

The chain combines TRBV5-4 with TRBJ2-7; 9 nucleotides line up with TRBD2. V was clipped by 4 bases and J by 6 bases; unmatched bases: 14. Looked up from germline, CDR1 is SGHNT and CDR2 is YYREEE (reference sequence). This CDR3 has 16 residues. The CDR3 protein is CASSTLAGAIYSEQYF. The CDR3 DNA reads TGTGCCAGCAGCACCTTAGCGGGGGCGATCTATTCCGAGCAGTACTTC.

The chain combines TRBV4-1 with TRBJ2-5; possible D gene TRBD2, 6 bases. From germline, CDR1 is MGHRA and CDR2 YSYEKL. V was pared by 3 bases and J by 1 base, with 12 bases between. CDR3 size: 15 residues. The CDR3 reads CASSQVRDFQETQYF. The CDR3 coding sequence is TGCGCCAGCAGCCAGGTCCGGGACTTCCAAGAGACCCAGTACTTC.

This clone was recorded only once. CDR3 loop: CASSEGWGAGELFF. CDR3 bases: TGTGCCAGCAGTGAAGGATGGGGAGCCGGGGAGCTGTTTTTT. The V and J genes are TRBV6-1 and TRBJ2-2, with D tentatively TRBD2 (5 bases). This CDR3 spans 14 amino acids. Germline V gene lookup returns CDR1 MNHNS and CDR2 SASEGT. V was pared by 1 base and J by 6 bases, with 9 bases between.

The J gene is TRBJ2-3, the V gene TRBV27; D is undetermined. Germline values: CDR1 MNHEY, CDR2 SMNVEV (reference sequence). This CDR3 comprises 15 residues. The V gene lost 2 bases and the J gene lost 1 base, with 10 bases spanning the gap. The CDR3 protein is CASSLRVVGTDTQYF. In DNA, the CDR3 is TGTGCCAGCAGTTTAAGGGTTGTTGGCACAGATACGCAGTATTTT.

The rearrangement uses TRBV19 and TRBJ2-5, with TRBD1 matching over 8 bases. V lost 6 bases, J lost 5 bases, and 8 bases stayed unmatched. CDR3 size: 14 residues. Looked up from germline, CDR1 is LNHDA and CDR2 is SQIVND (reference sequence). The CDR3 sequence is CASSPTGEIETQYF. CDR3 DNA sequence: TGTGCCAGTAGCCCGACAGGGGAAATCGAGACCCAGTACTTC.